The 2 T cell receptor beta chains below come from one sample, sequenced in a study of blood T cell repertoires in COVID-19. The protocol was immunoSEQ multiplex PCR, while the TCRdb copy is restricted to in-frame clones and leaves out a portion. This table has around 190,000 clones, approximately 73% appearing once. Sequencing was done on a sample of PBMCs or T cells enriched from blood (not recorded which). All receptors come from a woman between 45 and 60 years old with acute COVID-19.

V and J are TRBV9 and TRBJ1-2; perhaps TRBD1 as D (5 bases). V lost 3 bases and J 8 bases, leaving 14 bases between the germline ends. The CDR3 sequence is 13 residues long. From germline, CDR1 is SGDLS and CDR2 YYNGEE. The CDR3 spells CASSDQGAGGYTF. The CDR3 bases are TGTGCCAGCAGCGATCAGGGTGCAGGAGGCTACACCTTC.

The chain links TRBV7-9 to TRBJ2-1; possibly TRBD1 for D (6 bases). CDR1 and CDR2 (germline): SEHNR, FQNEAQ (reference sequence). CDR3 length equals 17 residues. Trimming took off 4 bases at V and 4 bases at J, with 20 bases between the two ends. In DNA, the CDR3 is TGTGCCAGCAGCTCCCCCCGACAGGCCGGGGCTTACAATGAGCAGTTCTTC. It is translated as CASSSPRQAGAYNEQFF.